Below, 24 T cell receptor beta chains from the same sample are listed, as sequenced in a study of blood T cell repertoires in COVID-19. Some clones are missing from TCRdb's copy, which holds only in-frame ones; the method was immunoSEQ multiplex PCR. Among hundreds of thousands of clones listed, about nine tenths were seen once. Sequenced: peripheral blood. The source of these receptors is a man in his forties or fifties with acute or convalescent COVID-19.

The V call is TRBV6-1, the J call TRBJ2-3; 12 bases are shared with TRBD2. The CDR3 covers 17 residues. V dropped 4 bases and J dropped 0; count of bases not matched to a gene: 5. Germline CDR1 reads MNHNS; CDR2 reads SASEGT. The CDR3 loop is CASSVRLAGASTDTQYF. DNA of the CDR3: TGTGCCAGCAGTGTTAGACTAGCGGGGGCTAGCACAGATACGCAGTATTTT.

This clone showed up just once. V is TRBV19 and J is TRBJ2-6; TRBD1 matches 7 bases. The CDR3 has 18 residues. Looked up from germline, CDR1 is LNHDA and CDR2 is SQIVND (reference sequence). V lost 0 bases to trimming and J lost 4 bases; unmatched junction nucleotides: 9. The CDR3 is CASSIEPQGIFGANVLTF. The DNA for the CDR3 is TGTGCCAGTAGTATAGAGCCACAGGGGATTTTCGGGGCCAACGTCCTGACTTTC.

The chain combines TRBV4-2 with TRBJ2-2; unclear D gene. In germline, CDR1 is LGHNA, CDR2 YNFKEQ. The V gene lost 0 bases and the J gene lost 1 base, with 6 bases spanning the gap. There are 15 residues in the CDR3. This chain's CDR3 is CASSQDWQNTGELFF. The CDR3 region has the DNA TGTGCCAGCAGCCAAGATTGGCAGAACACCGGGGAGCTGTTTTTT.

The chain recombines TRBV7-2 with TRBJ1-5; no reliable D call. V dropped 5 bases and J dropped 1 base, with 12 bases sitting between them. The germline CDR1 and CDR2 sequences are SGHTA and FQGNSA. This CDR3 is 15 amino acids long. The DNA for the CDR3 is TGTGCCAGCAGCCCGGGTTTTGGGAGCAATCAGCCCCAGCATTTT. This codes for CASSPGFGSNQPQHF.

The V gene is TRBV27, the J gene TRBJ2-5; D ambiguous. The CDR3 loop spans 13 amino acids. V was trimmed by 0 bases and J by 5 bases, leaving 7 bases between them. Germline V gives CDR1 MNHEY, CDR2 SMNVEV (reference sequence). The CDR3: CASSLSGLETQYF. The CDR3, as DNA: TGTGCCAGCAGTTTATCCGGGTTGGAGACCCAGTACTTC.

The rearrangement joins TRBV5-1 to TRBJ1-1; 8 bases map to TRBD1. Trimming removed 3 bases from V and 4 bases from J; junction bases left unmatched: 11. The CDR3 covers 16 residues. Germline V gene sequence: CDR1 SGHRS, CDR2 YFSETQ. The CDR3 loop is CASSSDREGTSTEAFF. CDR3 DNA: TGCGCCAGCAGCTCGGACAGGGAAGGGACGAGCACTGAAGCTTTCTTT.

This clone was detected only once. CDR3 region: CASSPGQAGSYNSPLHF. The CDR3, as DNA: TGTGCCAGCAGCCCCGGACAGGCCGGCTCCTATAATTCACCCCTCCACTTT. The chain joins TRBV3-1 (or the pseudogene TRBV3-2) to TRBJ1-6; 7 bases agree with TRBD1. CDR1 is LGHDT, CDR2 YNNKEL, per germline (reference sequence). This CDR3 region has 17 residues. Losses at the gene ends were 4 bases for V and 0 bases for J; bases not matched to a gene: 6.

This rearrangement joins TRBV6-5 to TRBJ1-6; 8 positions agree with TRBD1. The ends lost 6 bases at V and 9 bases at J; junction bases unmatched: 7. This CDR3 spans 14 amino acids. The germline CDR1 and CDR2 sequences are MNHEY and SVGAGI. The CDR3 is CASRRTGTTSPLHF. In DNA form, the CDR3 reads TGTGCCAGCAGGCGGACAGGGACGACTTCACCCCTCCACTTT.

The chain is built from TRBV6-1 and TRBJ1-2; 8 positions agree with TRBD1. J was trimmed by 13 bases and V by 2 bases; bases with no gene match: 12. This CDR3 region has 14 residues. Per the germline V gene, CDR1 is MNHNS and CDR2 is SASEGT. This CDR3 is CASSEFQTGVKGTF. The DNA for the CDR3 is TGTGCCAGCAGTGAATTCCAGACAGGGGTGAAGGGCACCTTC.

The chain employs TRBV6-5 and TRBJ1-1; TRBD1 might be the D (5 bases). This CDR3 is built from 14 residues. The germline V gene has CDR1 MNHEY and CDR2 SVGAGI. With 11 bases removed from V and 2 bases from J, the gap between germline ends came to 18 bases. The CDR3 bases are TGTGCCGCCGGAGGGGAGGTGAGAAACACTGAAGCTTTCTTT. It yields the protein CAAGGEVRNTEAFF.

The V call is TRBV5-1, the J call TRBJ1-1, with TRBD1 matching over 8 bases. V lost 0 bases, J lost 1 base, and 5 bases stayed unmatched. In germline, CDR1 is SGHRS, CDR2 YFSETQ. This CDR3 contains 16 residues. Here the CDR3 reads CASSLAPTGANTEAFF. The CDR3 bases are TGCGCCAGCAGCTTGGCCCCGACAGGGGCGAACACTGAAGCTTTCTTT.

The chain recombines TRBV7-8 with TRBJ1-3; D might be TRBD1 (5 bases). CDR1 is SGHVS, CDR2 FQNEAQ, per germline. CDR3 length: 15 residues. V lost 5 bases to trimming and J lost 2 bases, with 13 bases between them. CDR3 residues: CASSAGVAAGNTIYF. In nucleotides, the CDR3 is TGTGCCAGCAGCGCGGGGGTGGCAGCTGGAAACACCATATATTTT.

This chain connects TRBV5-1 to TRBJ1-1, with D perhaps matching TRBD1 (6 bases). With 1 base removed from V and 5 bases from J, the gap between germline ends came to 18 bases. CDR1 and CDR2 (germline): SGHRS, YFSETQ. This CDR3 region has 16 residues. CDR3 sequence (DNA): TGCGCCAGCAGCTTGTCGGCAGGGGAGGGGAAGACTGAAGCTTTCTTT. Its translation: CASSLSAGEGKTEAFF.

Written as DNA, the CDR3 is TGTGCTAGTGGTTTGGCAGTAAATTCACCCCTCCACTTT. It yields the protein CASGLAVNSPLHF. The rearrangement uses TRBV12-5 and TRBJ1-6, with D hard to call. The CDR3 loop spans 13 amino acids. From germline, CDR1 is LGHNT and CDR2 FRNRAP. V lost 1 base and J lost 7, with 5 bases in between.

V and J are TRBV7-8 and TRBJ1-2; no definite D call. The V end lost 0 bases, the J end lost 7 bases, and 12 bases lay between the germline ends. The CDR3 consists of 14 residues. Germline V gene sequence: CDR1 SGHVS, CDR2 FQNEAQ. CDR3: CASSLAPVRGGYTF. CDR3 sequence (DNA): TGTGCCAGCAGCTTAGCCCCGGTACGTGGTGGCTACACCTTC.

The rearrangement joins TRBV18 to TRBJ1-1; possibly TRBD1 for D (6 bases). The CDR3 is made up of 15 amino acids. With 2 bases removed from V and 5 bases from J, the gap between germline ends came to 15 bases. The germline V gene has CDR1 KGHSH and CDR2 LQKENI. The CDR3 coding sequence is TGTGCCAGCTCACCAGAGTCTCAAGGGGGAACTGAAGCTTTCTTT. Protein sequence: CASSPESQGGTEAFF.

This clone was observed a single time. This chain joins TRBV6-5 and TRBJ2-1; the match to TRBD1 covers 7 bases. Germline-derived CDR1 and CDR2 are MNHEY and SVGAGI. Trimming removed 10 bases from V and 9 bases from J; junction bases left unmatched: 12. The CDR3 is 13 residues long. The CDR3 loop reads CATGTDPSGEQFF. As DNA, the CDR3 is TGTGCCACCGGGACAGACCCATCGGGTGAGCAGTTCTTC.

The rearrangement uses TRBV10-3 and TRBJ1-2, with D maybe TRBD1 (5 bases). Germline CDR1 and CDR2: ENHRY and SYGVKD. V was pared by 0 bases and J by 9 bases, with 8 bases between. CDR3 length equals 12 residues. The CDR3 DNA reads TGTGCCATCAGTGAGTCCAGGGAAAGCTACACCTTC. Its translation: CAISESRESYTF.

This chain joins TRBV27 and TRBJ1-4; the match to TRBD1 covers 8 bases. The V gene's germline CDR1 is MNHEY and CDR2 SMNVEV (reference sequence). V dropped 2 bases and J dropped 7; count of bases not matched to a gene: 6. The CDR3 runs to 15 residues. DNA for the CDR3: TGTGCCAGCAGTTTAGCCGGGACAGGAGCTGAAAAACTGTTTTTT. It codes for CASSLAGTGAEKLFF.

The genes are TRBV4-1 and TRBJ2-1, with 12 bases that match TRBD1. The V and J ends lost 3 bases and 5 bases, in that order; junction bases with no gene match: 2. There are 15 residues in the CDR3. CDR1 and CDR2 from the germline V gene are MGHRA and YSYEKL. CDR3 amino acids: CASSQGQGADNEQFF. CDR3 in DNA: TGCGCCAGCAGCCAGGGACAGGGGGCTGACAATGAGCAGTTCTTC.

V is TRBV2 and J is TRBJ1-5; 10 nucleotides align to TRBD1. The CDR3 is 15 residues long. Trimming cost V 4 bases and J 4 bases; bases outside gene matches: 4. CDR1 SNHLY and CDR2 FYNNEI come from the germline V gene. The CDR3 here is CASSAPGQGNQPQHF. Written as DNA, the CDR3 is TGTGCCAGCAGTGCGCCGGGACAGGGGAATCAGCCCCAGCATTTT. The variable domain in full, with the rest retrieved from reference TRBV2 and TRBJ1-5, is EPEVTQTPSHQVTQMGQEVILRCVPISNHLYFYWYRQILGQKVEFLVSFYNNEISEKSEIFDDQFSVERPDGSNFTLKIRSTKLEDSAMYFCASSAPGQGNQPQHFGDGTRLSIL.

The chain employs TRBV5-1 and TRBJ2-2; TRBD2 matches 7 bases. The V segment lost 5 bases and the J segment 7 bases; nucleotides outside the gene matches: 14. This CDR3 region has 16 residues. Per germline, CDR1 SGHRS and CDR2 YFSETQ. CDR3 in amino acids: CASSPPAGTAGGELFF. DNA for the CDR3: TGCGCCAGCAGTCCCCCAGCGGGGACCGCCGGCGGGGAGCTGTTTTTT.

This CDR3 is CASSPGQGYEQYF. The CDR3 coding sequence is TGTGCCAGCAGCCCGGGACAGGGCTACGAGCAGTACTTC. The V gene is TRBV28, the J gene TRBJ2-7, with 9 nucleotides matching TRBD1. The CDR3 runs 13 residues. CDR1 MDHEN and CDR2 SYDVKM come from the germline V gene. J lost 3 bases, V lost 6 bases, and 3 bases had no gene match.

This clone came up a few times. The rearrangement links TRBV18 to TRBJ2-2, with D unclear. Looked up from germline, CDR1 is KGHSH and CDR2 is LQKENI. CDR3 size: 14 residues. Trimming took off 3 bases at V and 0 bases at J, with 5 bases between the two ends. In DNA form, the CDR3 reads TGTGCCAGCTCACCCAGGTCGAACACCGGGGAGCTGTTTTTT. Encoded protein: CASSPRSNTGELFF. The full variable domain, in which reference TRBV18 and TRBJ2-2 provide the parts outside the CDR3, is NAGVMQNPRHLVRRRGQEARLRCSPMKGHSHVYWYRQLPEEGLKFMVYLQKENIIDESGMPKERFSAEFPKEGPSILRIQQVVRGDSAAYFCASSPRSNTGELFFGEGSRLTVL.